The T cell receptor (beta chain) under discussion was sequenced for a study of post-analysis software for immune sequencing data. Study-level background: Both relapsing-remitting and secondary progressive multiple sclerosis featured among the disease courses, as did progressive-relapsing multiple sclerosis.

This clonotype was seen many times. The antigen is not known. The TCR beta cDNA libraries carried unique molecular identifiers. Input populations of roughly 0.85 to 11 million T cells gave rise to some 500,000 cDNA molecules. One entry per CDR3 protein, called by TCRdb with MiXCR from the PCR reads. This sample carries about 200,000 distinct CDR3 sequences, approximately 28% of them seen once, and the ten largest clones take roughly 3.4%. Study results and caveats: Controls significantly exceeded multiple sclerosis patients in normalized Chao1 diversity. Those samples that were prepared in the same batch co-clustered strongly by F measure.

The sequence came from a girl under 18 with multiple sclerosis. Specimen: blood.

CDR3 in amino acids: CSVRGSGTDTQYF. CDR3 sequence (DNA): TGCAGCGTCAGGGGTTCGGGGACAGATACGCAGTATTTT. The J gene is TRBJ2-3, the V gene TRBV29-1, with D possibly matching TRBD1 (6 bases). CDR3 length: 13 amino acids. Per the germline V gene, CDR1 is SQVTM and CDR2 is ANQGSEA. Trimming stripped 6 bases from V and 3 bases from J, with 13 bases between.